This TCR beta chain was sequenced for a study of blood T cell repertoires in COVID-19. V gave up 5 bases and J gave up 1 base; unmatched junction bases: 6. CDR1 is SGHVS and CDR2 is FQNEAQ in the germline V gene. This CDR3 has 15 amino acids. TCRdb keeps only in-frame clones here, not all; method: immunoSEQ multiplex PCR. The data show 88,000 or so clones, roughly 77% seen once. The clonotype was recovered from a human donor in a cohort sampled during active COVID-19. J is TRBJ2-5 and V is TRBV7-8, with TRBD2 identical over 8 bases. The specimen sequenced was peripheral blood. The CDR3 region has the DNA TGTGCCAGCAGCCGGGGGGGGTCCCCCCAAGAGACCCAGTACTTC. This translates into CASSRGGSPQETQYF. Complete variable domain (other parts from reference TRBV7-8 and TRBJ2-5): GAGVSQSPRYKVAKRGQDVALRCDPISGHVSLFWYQQALGQGPEFLTYFQNEAQLDKSGLPSDRFFAERPEGSVSTLKIQRTQQEDSAVYLCASSRGGSPQETQYFGPGTRLLVL.